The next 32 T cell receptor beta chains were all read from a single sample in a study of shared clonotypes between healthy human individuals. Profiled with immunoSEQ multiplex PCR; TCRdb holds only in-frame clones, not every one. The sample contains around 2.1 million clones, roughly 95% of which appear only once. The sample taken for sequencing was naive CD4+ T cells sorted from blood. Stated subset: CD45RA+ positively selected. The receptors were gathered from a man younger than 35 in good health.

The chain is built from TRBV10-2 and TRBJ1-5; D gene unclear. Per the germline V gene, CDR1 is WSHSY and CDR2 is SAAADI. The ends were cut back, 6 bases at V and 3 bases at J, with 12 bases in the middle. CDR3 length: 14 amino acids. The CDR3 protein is CASRFAGNNQPQHF. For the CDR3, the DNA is TGCGCCAGCAGGTTCGCCGGCAACAATCAGCCCCAGCATTTT.

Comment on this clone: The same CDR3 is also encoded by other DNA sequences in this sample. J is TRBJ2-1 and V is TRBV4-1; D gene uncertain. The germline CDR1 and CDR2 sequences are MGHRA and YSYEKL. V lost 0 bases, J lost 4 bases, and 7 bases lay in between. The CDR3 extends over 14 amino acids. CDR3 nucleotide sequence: TGCGCCAGCAGCCAAGATAGAATTTACAATGAGCAGTTCTTC. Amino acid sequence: CASSQDRIYNEQFF.

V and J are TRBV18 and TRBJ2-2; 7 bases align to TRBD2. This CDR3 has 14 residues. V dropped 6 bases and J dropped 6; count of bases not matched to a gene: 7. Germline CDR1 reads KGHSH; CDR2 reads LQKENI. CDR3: CASSPTSAAGELFF. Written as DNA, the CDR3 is TGTGCCAGCTCCCCTACTAGCGCTGCCGGGGAGCTGTTTTTT.

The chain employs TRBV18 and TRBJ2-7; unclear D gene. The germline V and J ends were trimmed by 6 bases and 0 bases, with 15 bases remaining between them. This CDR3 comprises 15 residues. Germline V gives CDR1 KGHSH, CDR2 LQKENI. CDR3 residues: CASSQAAPSSYEQYF. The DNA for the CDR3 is TGTGCCAGCTCCCAGGCCGCTCCGAGCTCCTACGAGCAGTACTTC.

The CDR3 region is CASSERVLGGYTF. CDR3 sequence (DNA): TGTGCCAGCAGTGAAAGGGTATTAGGGGGCTACACCTTC. The rearrangement links TRBV6-1 to TRBJ1-2; no reliable D call. The V end was cut by 2 bases, the J end by 8 bases, with 12 bases between. The CDR3 is made up of 13 amino acids. Germline V gene sequence: CDR1 MNHNS, CDR2 SASEGT.

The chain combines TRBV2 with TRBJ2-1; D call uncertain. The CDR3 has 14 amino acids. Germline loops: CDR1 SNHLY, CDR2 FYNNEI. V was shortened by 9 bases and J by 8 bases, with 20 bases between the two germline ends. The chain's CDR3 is CASPSGRLSDEQFF. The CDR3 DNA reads TGTGCCAGTCCTTCAGGACGGCTGAGCGATGAGCAGTTCTTC.

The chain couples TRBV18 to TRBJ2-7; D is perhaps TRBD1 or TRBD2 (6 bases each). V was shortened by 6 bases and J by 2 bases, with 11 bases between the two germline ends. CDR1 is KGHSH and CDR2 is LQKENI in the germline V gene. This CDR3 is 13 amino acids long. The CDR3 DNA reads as TGTGCCAGCTCTTGGGGGGCCACCTACGAGCAGTACTTC. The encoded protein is CASSWGATYEQYF.

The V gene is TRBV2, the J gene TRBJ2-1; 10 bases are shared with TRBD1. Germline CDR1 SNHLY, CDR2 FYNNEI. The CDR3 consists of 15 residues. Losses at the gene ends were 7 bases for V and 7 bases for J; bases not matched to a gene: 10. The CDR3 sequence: CASTGMDRGRNEQFF. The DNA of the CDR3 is TGTGCCAGCACCGGGATGGACAGGGGGAGGAATGAGCAGTTCTTC.

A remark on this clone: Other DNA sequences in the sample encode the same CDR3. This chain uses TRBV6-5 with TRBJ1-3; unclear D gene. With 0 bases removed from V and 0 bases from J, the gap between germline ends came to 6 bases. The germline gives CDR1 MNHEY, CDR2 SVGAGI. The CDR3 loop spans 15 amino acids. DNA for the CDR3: TGTGCCAGCAGTTACTCTGGTCTCTCTGGAAACACCATATATTTT. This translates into CASSYSGLSGNTIYF.

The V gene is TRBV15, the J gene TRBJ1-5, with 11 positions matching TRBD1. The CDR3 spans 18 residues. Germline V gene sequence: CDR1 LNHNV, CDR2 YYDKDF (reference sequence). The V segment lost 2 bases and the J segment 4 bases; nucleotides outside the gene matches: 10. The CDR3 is CATSRTSPGQGGNQPQHF. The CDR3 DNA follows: TGTGCCACCAGCAGAACTAGCCCGGGACAGGGGGGGAATCAGCCCCAGCATTTT.

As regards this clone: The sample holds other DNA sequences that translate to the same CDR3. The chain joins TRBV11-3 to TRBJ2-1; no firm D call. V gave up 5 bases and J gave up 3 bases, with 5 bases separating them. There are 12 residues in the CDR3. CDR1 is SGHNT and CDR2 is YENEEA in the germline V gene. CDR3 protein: CASSLSYNEQFF. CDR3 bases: TGTGCCAGCAGCCTCAGCTACAATGAGCAGTTCTTC. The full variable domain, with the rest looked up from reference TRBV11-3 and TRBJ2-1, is EAGVVQSPRYKIIEKKQPVAFWCNPISGHNTLYWYLQNLGQGPELLIRYENEEAVDDSQLPKDRFSAERLKGVDSTLKIQPAELGDSAVYLCASSLSYNEQFFGPGTRLTVL.

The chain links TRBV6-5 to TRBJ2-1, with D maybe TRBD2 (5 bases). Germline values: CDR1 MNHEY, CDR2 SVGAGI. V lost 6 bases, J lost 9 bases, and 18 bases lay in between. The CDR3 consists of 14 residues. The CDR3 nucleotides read TGTGCCAGCAGCACTAATGTAGCGTCGATTGAGCAGTTCTTC. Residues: CASSTNVASIEQFF.

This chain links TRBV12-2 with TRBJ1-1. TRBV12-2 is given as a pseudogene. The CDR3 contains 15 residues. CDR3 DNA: TGTGCAAGTCGCTTACTTGGTGGTCCGGACACTGAAGCTTTCTTT. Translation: CASRLLGGPDTEAFF.

CDR3 in DNA: TGTGCCAGCAGTTACGGCAGAGGGAACTACGAGCAGTACTTC. Translating it yields CASSYGRGNYEQYF. The chain joins TRBV27 to TRBJ2-7; a weak D match, TRBD2 (5 bases). Germline CDR1 reads MNHEY; CDR2 reads SMNVEV (reference sequence). Trimming took 4 bases from V and 3 from J, leaving 13 bases between them. The CDR3 totals 14 residues.

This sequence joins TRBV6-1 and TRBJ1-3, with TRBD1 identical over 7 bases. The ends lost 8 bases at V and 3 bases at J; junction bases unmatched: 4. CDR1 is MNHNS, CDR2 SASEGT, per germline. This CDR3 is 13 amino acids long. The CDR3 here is CASSTGDGNTIYF. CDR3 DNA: TGTGCCAGCTCAACAGGGGATGGAAACACCATATATTTT.

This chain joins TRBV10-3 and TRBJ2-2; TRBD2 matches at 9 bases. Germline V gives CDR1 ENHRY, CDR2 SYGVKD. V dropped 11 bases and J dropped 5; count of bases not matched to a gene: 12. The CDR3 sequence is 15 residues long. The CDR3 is CAAGSSGAYTGELFF. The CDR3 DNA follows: TGTGCCGCAGGGTCTAGCGGGGCTTATACCGGGGAGCTGTTTTTT.

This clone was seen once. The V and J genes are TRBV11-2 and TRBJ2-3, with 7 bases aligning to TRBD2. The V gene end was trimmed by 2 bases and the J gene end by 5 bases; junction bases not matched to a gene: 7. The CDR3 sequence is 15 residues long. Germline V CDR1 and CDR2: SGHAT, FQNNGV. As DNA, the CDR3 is TGTGCCAGCAGCTTACAGCGGGGTACCGGAGATACGCAGTATTTT. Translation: CASSLQRGTGDTQYF.

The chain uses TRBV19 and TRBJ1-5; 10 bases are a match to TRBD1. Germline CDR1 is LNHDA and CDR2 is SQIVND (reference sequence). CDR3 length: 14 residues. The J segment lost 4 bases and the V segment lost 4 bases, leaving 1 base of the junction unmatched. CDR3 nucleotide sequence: TGTGCCAGTAGTAGACAGGGGGCAAATCAGCCCCAGCATTTT. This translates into CASSRQGANQPQHF.

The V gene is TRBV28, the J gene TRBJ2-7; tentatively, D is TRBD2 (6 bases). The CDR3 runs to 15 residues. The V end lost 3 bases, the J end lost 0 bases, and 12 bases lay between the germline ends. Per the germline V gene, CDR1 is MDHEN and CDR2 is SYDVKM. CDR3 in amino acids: CASSLSAGFSYEQYF. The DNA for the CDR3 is TGTGCCAGCAGTTTGTCAGCGGGCTTCTCCTACGAGCAGTACTTC.

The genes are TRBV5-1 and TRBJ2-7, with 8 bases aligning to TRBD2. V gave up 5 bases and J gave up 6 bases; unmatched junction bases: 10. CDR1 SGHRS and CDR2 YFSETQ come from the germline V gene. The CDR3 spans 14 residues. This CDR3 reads CASSFSGMPGEQYF. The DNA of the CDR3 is TGCGCCAGCAGTTTTAGCGGGATGCCCGGCGAGCAGTACTTC.

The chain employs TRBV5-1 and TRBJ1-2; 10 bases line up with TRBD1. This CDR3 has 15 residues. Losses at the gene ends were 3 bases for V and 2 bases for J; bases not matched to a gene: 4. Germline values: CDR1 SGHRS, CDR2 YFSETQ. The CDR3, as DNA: TGCGCCAGCAGCTCAGGGACAGGGGCCAACTATGGCTACACCTTC. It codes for CASSSGTGANYGYTF.

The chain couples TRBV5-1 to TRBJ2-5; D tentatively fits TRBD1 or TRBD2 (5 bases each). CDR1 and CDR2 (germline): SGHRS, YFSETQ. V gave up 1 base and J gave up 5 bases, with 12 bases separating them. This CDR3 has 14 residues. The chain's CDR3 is CASSLRGADETQYF. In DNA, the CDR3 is TGCGCCAGCAGCTTGCGAGGGGCCGACGAGACCCAGTACTTC.

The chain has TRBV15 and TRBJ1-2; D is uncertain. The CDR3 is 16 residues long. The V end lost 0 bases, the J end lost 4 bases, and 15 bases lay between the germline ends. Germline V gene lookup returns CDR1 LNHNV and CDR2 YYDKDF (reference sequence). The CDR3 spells CATSRDADYAFYGYTF. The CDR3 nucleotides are TGTGCCACCAGCAGAGATGCCGACTACGCTTTCTATGGCTACACCTTC.

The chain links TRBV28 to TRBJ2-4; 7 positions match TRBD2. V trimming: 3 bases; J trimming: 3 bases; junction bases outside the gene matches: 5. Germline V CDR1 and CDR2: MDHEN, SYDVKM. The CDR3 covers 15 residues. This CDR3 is CASSFGGVGKNIQYF. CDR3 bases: TGTGCCAGCAGTTTTGGGGGGGTCGGCAAAAACATTCAGTACTTC.

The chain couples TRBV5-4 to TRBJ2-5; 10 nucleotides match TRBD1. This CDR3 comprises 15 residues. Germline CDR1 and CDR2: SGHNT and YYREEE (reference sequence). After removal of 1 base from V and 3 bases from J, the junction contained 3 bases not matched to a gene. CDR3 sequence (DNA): TGTGCCAGCAGCTTGTTCGGGACAGGGGAAGAGACCCAGTACTTC. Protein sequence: CASSLFGTGEETQYF. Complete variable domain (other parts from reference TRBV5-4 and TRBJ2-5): ETGVTQSPTHLIKTRGQQVTLRCSSQSGHNTVSWYQQALGQGPQFIFQYYREEENGRGNFPPRFSGLQFPNYSSELNVNALELDDSALYLCASSLFGTGEETQYFGPGTRLLVL.

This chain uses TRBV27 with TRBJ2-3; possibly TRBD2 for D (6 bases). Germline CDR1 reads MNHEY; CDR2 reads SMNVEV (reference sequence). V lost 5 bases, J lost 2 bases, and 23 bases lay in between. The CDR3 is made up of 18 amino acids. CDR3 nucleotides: TGTGCCAGCAGTCCCCGGCCAGGGCGGGAAGTAGCCACAGATACGCAGTATTTT. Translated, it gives CASSPRPGREVATDTQYF.

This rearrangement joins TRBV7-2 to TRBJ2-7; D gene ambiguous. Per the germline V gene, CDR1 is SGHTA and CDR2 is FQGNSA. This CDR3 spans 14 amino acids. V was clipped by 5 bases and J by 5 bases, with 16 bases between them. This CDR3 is CASSPRTTGHEQYF. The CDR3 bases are TGTGCCAGCAGCCCGCGTACGACTGGCCACGAGCAGTACTTC.

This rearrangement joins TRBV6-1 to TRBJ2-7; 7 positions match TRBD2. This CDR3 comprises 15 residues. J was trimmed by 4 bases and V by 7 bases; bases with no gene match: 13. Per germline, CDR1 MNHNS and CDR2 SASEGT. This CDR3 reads CASTSTALAAYEQYF. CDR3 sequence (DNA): TGTGCCAGCACTTCAACGGCCCTAGCGGCTTACGAGCAGTACTTC.

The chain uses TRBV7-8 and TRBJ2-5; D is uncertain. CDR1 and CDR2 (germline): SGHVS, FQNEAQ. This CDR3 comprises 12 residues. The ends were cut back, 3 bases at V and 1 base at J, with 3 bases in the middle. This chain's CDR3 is CASSFSQETQYF. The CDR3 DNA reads TGTGCCAGCAGCTTTAGCCAAGAGACCCAGTACTTC. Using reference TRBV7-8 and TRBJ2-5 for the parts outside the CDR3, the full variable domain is GAGVSQSPRYKVAKRGQDVALRCDPISGHVSLFWYQQALGQGPEFLTYFQNEAQLDKSGLPSDRFFAERPEGSVSTLKIQRTQQEDSAVYLCASSFSQETQYFGPGTRLLVL.

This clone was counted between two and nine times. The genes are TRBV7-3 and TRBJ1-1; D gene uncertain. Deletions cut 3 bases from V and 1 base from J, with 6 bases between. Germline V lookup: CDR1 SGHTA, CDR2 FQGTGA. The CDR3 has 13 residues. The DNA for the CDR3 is TGTGCCAGCAGCTTTCAGGCGAACACTGAAGCTTTCTTT. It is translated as CASSFQANTEAFF.

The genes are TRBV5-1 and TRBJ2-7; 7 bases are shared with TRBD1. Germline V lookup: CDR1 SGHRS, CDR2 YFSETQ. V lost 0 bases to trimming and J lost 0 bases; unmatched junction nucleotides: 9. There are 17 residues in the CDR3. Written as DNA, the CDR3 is TGCGCCAGCAGCTTGGACATAGACAGGGTGAGCTCCTACGAGCAGTACTTC. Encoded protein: CASSLDIDRVSSYEQYF.

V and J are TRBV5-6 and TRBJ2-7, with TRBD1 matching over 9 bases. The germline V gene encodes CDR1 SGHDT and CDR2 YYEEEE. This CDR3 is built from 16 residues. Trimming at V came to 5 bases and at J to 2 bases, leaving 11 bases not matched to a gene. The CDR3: CASRGRDRENPYEQYF. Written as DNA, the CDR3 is TGTGCCAGCAGGGGGAGGGACAGGGAGAACCCCTACGAGCAGTACTTC.